A selection of T cell receptor beta chains follows, all from one sample in a study of blood T cell repertoires in COVID-19. Only in-frame clones appear in the TCRdb table, and some are missing; sequencing was by immunoSEQ multiplex PCR. The sample records 240,000 or so clones, more than 70% being singletons. Source material: PBMCs or T cells enriched from blood (not recorded which). These receptors were obtained from a woman in her forties or fifties who had recovered from COVID-19. Each CDR3 is given with its conserved first and last residue. D genes are given only for firm matches. Size tells how often a clone was seen (once, few, many) or the class of an expanded clone, and some rows leave it out.

>TRBV28|few|TRBJ2-7|TRBD2
TGTGCCAGCAGTTTAGGCCGCGGGGCGGGAGCCTACGAGCAGTACTTC
CASSLGRGAGAYEQYF
>TRBV6-5|.|TRBJ2-1|.
TGTGCCAGCACCACAAGGGGGGGTGAGCAGTTCTTC
CASTTRGGEQFF
>TRBV6-5|.|TRBJ2-7|.
TGTGCCAGCAGTTACTCACTAGCAGGCGAGCAGTACTTC
CASSYSLAGEQYF
>TRBV5-1|.|TRBJ1-1|TRBD1
TGCGCCAGCAGCGCGCCCCGGACAGGTACTGAAGCTTTCTTT
CASSAPRTGTEAFF
>TRBV28|.|TRBJ2-7|TRBD2
TGTGCCAGCAGTTGGCAACTAGCGGAAAGCTCCTACGAGCAGTACTTC
CASSWQLAESSYEQYF
>TRBV29-1|.|TRBJ2-7|TRBD2
TGCAGCGTTGAAGTGGGCGGGAGATGGGGCGAGCAGTACTTC
CSVEVGGRWGEQYF
>TRBV5-4|once|TRBJ2-5|TRBD2
TGTGCCAGCAGCTTGGATTCAGGGAGGGGAGAGACCCAGTACTTC
CASSLDSGRGETQYF
>TRBV11-3|.|TRBJ2-7|TRBD2
TGTGCCAGCACCAGACTAGCGGGGGCCTTCTCCTACGAGCAGTACTTC
CASTRLAGAFSYEQYF
>TRBV5-1|.|TRBJ2-1|.
TGCGCCAGCAGCTGGCTCGCGGGGTCCTACAATGAGCAGTTCTTC
CASSWLAGSYNEQFF
>TRBV7-2|.|TRBJ2-3|.
TGTGCCAGCAGAACTCACGGGGGAGCGACCACAGATACGCAGTATTTT
CASRTHGGATTDTQYF
>TRBV29-1|.|TRBJ1-2|.
TGCAGCGTTGCTCCGGAGGGCTACACCTTC
CSVAPEGYTF